Only a few counts were recorded for the clone carrying this T cell receptor (beta chain). The entry originates in a study of cytomegalovirus exposure and HLA in healthy donors. The PCR was carried out with 60 Vbeta primers and 13 Jbeta primers. TCRdb keeps only in-frame clones here, not all; method: immunoSEQ multiplex PCR. The sample includes tens of thousands of clones, approximately 84% of them seen just once. The sequence was obtained from a girl aged 2 to 9 in good health and CMV-seropositive. The sequencing sample was made of PBMCs.

CDR3 region: CASSVGGDHQPQHF. The CDR3 bases are TGTGCCAGTAGTGTGGGGGGAGATCATCAGCCCCAGCATTTT. The rearrangement links TRBV19 to TRBJ1-5, with D maybe TRBD1 (5 bases). Trimming removed 5 bases at V and 5 bases at J, with 13 bases between. Germline V gene data show CDR1 as LNHDA and CDR2 as SQIVND (reference sequence). CDR3 size: 14 residues.